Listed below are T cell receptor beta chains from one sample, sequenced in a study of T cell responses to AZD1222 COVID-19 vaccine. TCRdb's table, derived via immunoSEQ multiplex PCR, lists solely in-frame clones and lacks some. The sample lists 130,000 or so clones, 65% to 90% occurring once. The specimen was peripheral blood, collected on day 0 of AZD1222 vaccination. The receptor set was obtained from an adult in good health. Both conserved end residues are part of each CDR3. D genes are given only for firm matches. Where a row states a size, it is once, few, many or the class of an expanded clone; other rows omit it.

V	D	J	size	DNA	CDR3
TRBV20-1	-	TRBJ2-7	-	TGCAGTGCTAGTAACAGCTACAACTACGAGCAGTACTTC	CSASNSYNYEQYF
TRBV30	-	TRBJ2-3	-	TGTGCCTGGAGAACCACGAGGGAAGATACGCAGTATTTT	CAWRTTREDTQYF
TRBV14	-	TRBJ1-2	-	TGTGCCAGCAGCCAAGATCTTGGGGGCATGGGCTATGGCTACACCTTC	CASSQDLGGMGYGYTF
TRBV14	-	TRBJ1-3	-	TGTGCCAGCAGCCCAGGGTACTCTGGAAACACCATATATTTT	CASSPGYSGNTIYF
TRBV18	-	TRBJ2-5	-	TGTGCCAGCTCACCTAGGGAGACCCAGTACTTC	CASSPRETQYF
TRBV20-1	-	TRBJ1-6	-	TGCAGTGCTAGTAACAGTCGTGGGAATTCACCCCTCCACTTT	CSASNSRGNSPLHF
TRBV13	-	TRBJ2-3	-	TGTGCCAGCAGCTTACCGGGACGGAGCACAGATACGCAGTATTTT	CASSLPGRSTDTQYF
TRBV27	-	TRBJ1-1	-	TGTGCCAGCTGGTCTGCGACAGAGAACACTGAAGCTTTCTTT	CASWSATENTEAFF
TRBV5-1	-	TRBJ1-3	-	TGCGCCAGCAGACCCGGGGCAGTGAACTCTGGAAACACCATATATTTT	CASRPGAVNSGNTIYF
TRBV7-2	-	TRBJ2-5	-	TGTGCCAGCAGCTACGGACAGCCTGAAGAGACCCAGTACTTC	CASSYGQPEETQYF
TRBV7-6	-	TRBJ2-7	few	TGTGCCAGCAGCTTGGGTCCAAATTACGAGCAGTACTTC	CASSLGPNYEQYF
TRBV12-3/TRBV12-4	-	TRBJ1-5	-	TGTGCCAGCACGGGCCAGCCGGATCAGCCCCAGCATTTT	CASTGQPDQPQHF
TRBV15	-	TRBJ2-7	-	TGTGCCACCAGCAGAACTGACGCGGATCGGTCCCTCCTCTACGAGCAGTACTTC	CATSRTDADRSLLYEQYF
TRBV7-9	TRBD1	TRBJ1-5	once	TGTGCCAGCAGCTCCTCAGGAGGGACAGGGGCTAATCAGCCCCAGCATTTT	CASSSSGGTGANQPQHF
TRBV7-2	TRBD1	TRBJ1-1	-	TGTGCCAGCAGCTACCGGACAGGCTCGGGCACTGAAGCTTTCTTT	CASSYRTGSGTEAFF
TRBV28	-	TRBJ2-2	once	TGTGCCAGCAGTACACAGGGACTTAACACCGGGGAGCTGTTTTTT	CASSTQGLNTGELFF
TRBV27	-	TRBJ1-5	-	TGTGCCAGCAGTTTATCGGTCTCAGGGAATCAGCCCCAGCATTTT	CASSLSVSGNQPQHF
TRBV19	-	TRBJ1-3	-	TGTGCCAGTAGTACTTCGGGGCCTGGAAACACCATATATTTT	CASSTSGPGNTIYF
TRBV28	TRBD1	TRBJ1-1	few	TGTGCCAGCTATATCCGGGACAGGGGGATGAACACTGAAGCTTTCTTT	CASYIRDRGMNTEAFF
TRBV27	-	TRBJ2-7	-	TGTGCCAGCACGGGCCAGGGAAAAAGGCTTTACGAGCAGTACTTC	CASTGQGKRLYEQYF
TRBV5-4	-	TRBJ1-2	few	TGTGCCAGCAGCCGCTCGGCAGGGATCTATGGCTACACCTTC	CASSRSAGIYGYTF